This T cell receptor beta chain was obtained from a study of Ad26.COV2.S vaccination and SARS-CoV-2 variants. At the level of the study: Ad26.COV2.S shots went into the muscle once or twice, 56 days apart.

The assay was immunoSEQ multiplex PCR, and TCRdb's table has in-frame clones only and misses some. The sample yields 380,000 or so clones, about 88% seen once. From germline, CDR1 is SEHNR and CDR2 FQNEAQ (reference sequence). The CDR3 sequence is 15 residues long. The V gene end was trimmed by 7 bases and the J gene end by 3 bases; junction bases not matched to a gene: 5. Described treatment: 19 received Ad26.COV2.S at low or high dose, single or two shots; about 5 received placebo; per-sample allocation not given. Specimens were obtained on day 63 following the first vaccine or placebo injection. The TCR was taken from a person between 18 and 65 years old who received the Ad26.COV2.S COVID-19 vaccine or a placebo. The input for sequencing was peripheral blood, taken in a trial of Ad26.COV2.S vaccine versus placebo. The chain employs TRBV7-9 and TRBJ2-2; 10 bases agree with TRBD1. CDR3 nucleotides: TGTGCCAGCAACGACAGGGGGCAGTACACCGGGGAGCTGTTTTTT. The encoded protein is CASNDRGQYTGELFF.